The T cell receptor beta chain described here comes from a study of radiotherapy plus CTLA-4 blockade in lung cancer. Notes on the study in general: Response, reportedly, was best predicted by interferon-beta along with early blood T cell clone dynamics.

The study treated chemo-refractory metastatic non-small-cell lung cancer patients with focal radiation plus ipilimumab CTLA-4 blockade. The germline V gene has CDR1 SGHRS and CDR2 YFSETQ. This CDR3 spans 13 amino acids. V lost 4 bases and J 0 bases, leaving 6 bases between the germline ends. Some clones are missing from TCRdb's copy, which holds only in-frame ones; the method was immunoSEQ multiplex PCR. The sample consists of 60,000 to 70,000 clones, 79% of them appearing once. Note on this clone: The antigen is not known.

This specimen was peripheral blood, taken from a patient treated with radiotherapy plus ipilimumab. The chain employs TRBV5-1 and TRBJ2-3, with a weak D call TRBD2 (5 bases). This TCR came from a human donor with non-small cell lung cancer who had a complete response to radiotherapy plus ipilimumab. CDR3 DNA: TGCGCCAGCAGCCCGGGAAGCACAGATACGCAGTATTTT. It codes for CASSPGSTDTQYF.